The rows below give T cell receptor beta chains drawn from one sample of a study of blood T cell repertoires in COVID-19. Data came from immunoSEQ multiplex PCR; TCRdb stores just in-frame clones and leaves some out. The data show about 230,000 clones, 88% seen once. Sequenced sample: PBMCs or T cells enriched from blood (not recorded which). These receptors came from a woman in her 40s with acute COVID-19. The CDR3 runs from the conserved cysteine through the conserved F or W. Expanded clones get a size class; other rows say once, few or many, or leave the size out.

J: TRBJ2-5; size: NA; V: TRBV19; CDR3: CASSTPGQGIETQYF
J: TRBJ2-5; size: NA; V: TRBV9; CDR3: CASSPGQGSRAQYF
J: TRBJ2-3; size: NA; V: TRBV18; CDR3: CASSPGRAPDTQYF
J: TRBJ2-2; size: NA; V: TRBV19; CDR3: CASSPTSGRNTGELFF
J: TRBJ2-1; size: NA; V: TRBV3-1/TRBV3-2; CDR3: CASSQDPGADNEQFF
J: TRBJ1-4; size: NA; V: TRBV27; CDR3: CASSPGLPNEKLFF
J: TRBJ2-3; size: NA; V: TRBV24-1; CDR3: CATSAPTGEADTQYF
J: TRBJ2-2; size: NA; V: TRBV7-2; CDR3: CASSGKLGSHTGELFF
J: TRBJ1-5; size: NA; V: TRBV5-4; CDR3: CASSLGTGDQPQHF
J: TRBJ1-2; size: few; V: TRBV6-5; CDR3: CASSFSWRDGYTF
J: TRBJ1-5; size: NA; V: TRBV24-1; CDR3: CATSDPGQGDGNQPQHF
J: TRBJ2-2; size: NA; V: TRBV6-5; CDR3: CASGRGLNTGELFF
J: TRBJ2-5; size: NA; V: TRBV11-3; CDR3: CASSLLTGSQETQYF
J: TRBJ2-2; size: NA; V: TRBV7-2; CDR3: CASSPRTSGSGELFF
J: TRBJ1-3; size: NA; V: TRBV6-5; CDR3: CASSSPAASGNTIYF
J: TRBJ1-2; size: NA; V: TRBV5-1; CDR3: CASSLEAGRHGYTF
J: TRBJ1-2; size: NA; V: TRBV5-1; CDR3: CASSLSAQTYGYTF
J: TRBJ2-2; size: NA; V: TRBV18; CDR3: CASSQLPNTGELFF
J: TRBJ1-2; size: NA; V: TRBV5-1; CDR3: CASSPGWTGLNGYTF
J: TRBJ2-7; size: NA; V: TRBV6-5; CDR3: CASNPTWTGGYEQYF
J: TRBJ1-2; size: NA; V: TRBV24-1; CDR3: CATSDPTGVDGYTF
J: TRBJ1-2; size: NA; V: TRBV19; CDR3: CASSRTGDGYTF
J: TRBJ2-3; size: NA; V: TRBV3-1/TRBV3-2; CDR3: CASSQDEGSYTDTQYF
J: TRBJ2-5; size: once; V: TRBV11-2; CDR3: CASSSGQVETQYF
J: TRBJ1-5; size: NA; V: TRBV4-2; CDR3: CASSQEGGLSNQPQHF
J: TRBJ2-5; size: once; V: TRBV7-2; CDR3: CASGKQGGETQYF
J: TRBJ2-6; size: once; V: TRBV4-1; CDR3: CASSQDVGTGVAGANVLTF
J: TRBJ1-2; size: NA; V: TRBV9; CDR3: CASMGSYGYTF
J: TRBJ1-2; size: NA; V: TRBV19; CDR3: CATQVTDRAGYGYTF
J: TRBJ2-5; size: NA; V: TRBV5-6; CDR3: CASSHGAGARETQYF
J: TRBJ2-5; size: NA; V: TRBV5-1; CDR3: CASSLAGGFSETQYF
J: TRBJ2-1; size: NA; V: TRBV5-4; CDR3: CASSLARGQGDNEQFF
J: TRBJ2-2; size: many; V: TRBV7-6; CDR3: CASSLGQGTGELFF
J: TRBJ2-3; size: NA; V: TRBV10-3; CDR3: CAAKTSGGSDTQYF
J: TRBJ1-4; size: NA; V: TRBV6-5; CDR3: CASSYGTTNEKLFF
J: TRBJ1-1; size: NA; V: TRBV7-9; CDR3: CASSLSPRGTAFF
J: TRBJ1-5; size: NA; V: TRBV30; CDR3: CAWSVPDRGSNQPQHF
J: TRBJ1-5; size: few; V: TRBV7-9; CDR3: CASSLQGSNQPQHF
J: TRBJ1-2; size: once; V: TRBV24-1; CDR3: CATSDEPQGNYGYTF
J: TRBJ2-7; size: NA; V: TRBV3-1/TRBV3-2; CDR3: CASSQLTTTMGEQYF
J: TRBJ1-2; size: NA; V: TRBV6-2/TRBV6-3; CDR3: CASSYEGAGGYTF
J: TRBJ1-5; size: NA; V: TRBV30; CDR3: CAWGGTGANQPQHF
J: TRBJ2-1; size: NA; V: TRBV5-4; CDR3: CASSSYNEQFF